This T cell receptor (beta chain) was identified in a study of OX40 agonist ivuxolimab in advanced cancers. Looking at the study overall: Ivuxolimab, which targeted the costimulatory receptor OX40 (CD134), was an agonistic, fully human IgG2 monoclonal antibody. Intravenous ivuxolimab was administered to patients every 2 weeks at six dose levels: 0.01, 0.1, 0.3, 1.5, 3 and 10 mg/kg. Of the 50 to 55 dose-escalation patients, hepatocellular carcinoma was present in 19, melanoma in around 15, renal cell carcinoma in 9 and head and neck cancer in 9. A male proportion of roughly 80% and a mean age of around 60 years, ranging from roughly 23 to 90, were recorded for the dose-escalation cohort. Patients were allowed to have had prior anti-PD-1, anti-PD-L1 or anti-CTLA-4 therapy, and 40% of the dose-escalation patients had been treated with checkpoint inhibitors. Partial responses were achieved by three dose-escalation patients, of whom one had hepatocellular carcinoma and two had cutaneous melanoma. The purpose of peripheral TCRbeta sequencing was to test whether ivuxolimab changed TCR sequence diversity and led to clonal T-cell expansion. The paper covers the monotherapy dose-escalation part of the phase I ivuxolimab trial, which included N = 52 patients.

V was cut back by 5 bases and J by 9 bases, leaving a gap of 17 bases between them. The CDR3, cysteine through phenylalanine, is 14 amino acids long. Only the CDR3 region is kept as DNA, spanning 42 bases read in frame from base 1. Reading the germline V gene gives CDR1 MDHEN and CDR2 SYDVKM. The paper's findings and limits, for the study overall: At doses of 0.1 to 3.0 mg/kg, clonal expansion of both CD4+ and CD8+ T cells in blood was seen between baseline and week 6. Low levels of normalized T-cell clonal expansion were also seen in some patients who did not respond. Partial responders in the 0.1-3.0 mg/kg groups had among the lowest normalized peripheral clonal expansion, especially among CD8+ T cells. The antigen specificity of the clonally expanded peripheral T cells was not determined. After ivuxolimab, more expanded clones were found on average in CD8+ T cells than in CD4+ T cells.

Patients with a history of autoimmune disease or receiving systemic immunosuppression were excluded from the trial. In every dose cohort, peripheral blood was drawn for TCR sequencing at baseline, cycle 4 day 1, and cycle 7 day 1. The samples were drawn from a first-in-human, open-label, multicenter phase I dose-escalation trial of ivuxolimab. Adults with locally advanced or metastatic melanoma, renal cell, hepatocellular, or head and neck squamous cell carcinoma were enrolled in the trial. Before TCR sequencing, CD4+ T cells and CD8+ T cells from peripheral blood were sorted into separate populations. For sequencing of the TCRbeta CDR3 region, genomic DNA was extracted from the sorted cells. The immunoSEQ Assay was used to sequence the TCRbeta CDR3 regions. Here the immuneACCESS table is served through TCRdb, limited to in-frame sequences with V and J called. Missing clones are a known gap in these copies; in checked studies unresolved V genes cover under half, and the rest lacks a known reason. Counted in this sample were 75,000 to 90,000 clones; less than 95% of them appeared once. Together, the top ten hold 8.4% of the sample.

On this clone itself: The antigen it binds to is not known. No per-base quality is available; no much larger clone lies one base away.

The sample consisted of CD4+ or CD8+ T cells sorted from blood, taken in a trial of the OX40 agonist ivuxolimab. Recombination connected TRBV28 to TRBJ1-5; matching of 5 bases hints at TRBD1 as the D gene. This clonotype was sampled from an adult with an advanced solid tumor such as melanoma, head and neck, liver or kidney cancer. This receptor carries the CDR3 CASSPAGTPGPQHF. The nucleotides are TGTGCCAGCAGTCCCGCCGGGACTCCGGGGCCCCAGCATTTT. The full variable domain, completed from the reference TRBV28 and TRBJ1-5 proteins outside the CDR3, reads DVKVTQSSRYLVKRTGEKVFLECVQDMDHENMFWYRQDPGLGLRLIYFSYDVKMKEKGDIPEGYSVSREKKERFSLILESASTNQTSMYLCASSPAGTPGPQHFGDGTRLSIL.